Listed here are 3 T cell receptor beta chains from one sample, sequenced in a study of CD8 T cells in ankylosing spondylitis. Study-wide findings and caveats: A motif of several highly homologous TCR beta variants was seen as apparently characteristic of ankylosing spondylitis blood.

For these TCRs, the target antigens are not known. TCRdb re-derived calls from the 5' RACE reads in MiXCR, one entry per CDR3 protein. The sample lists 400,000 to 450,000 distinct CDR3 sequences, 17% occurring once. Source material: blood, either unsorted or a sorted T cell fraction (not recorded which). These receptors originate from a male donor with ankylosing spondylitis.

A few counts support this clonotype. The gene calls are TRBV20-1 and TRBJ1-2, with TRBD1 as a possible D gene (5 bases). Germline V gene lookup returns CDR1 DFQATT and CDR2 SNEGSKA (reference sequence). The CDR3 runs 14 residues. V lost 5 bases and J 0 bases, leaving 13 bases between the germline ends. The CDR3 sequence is CSAELRVSNYGYTF. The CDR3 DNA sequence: TGCAGTGCTGAACTCAGGGTTTCTAACTATGGCTACACCTTC.

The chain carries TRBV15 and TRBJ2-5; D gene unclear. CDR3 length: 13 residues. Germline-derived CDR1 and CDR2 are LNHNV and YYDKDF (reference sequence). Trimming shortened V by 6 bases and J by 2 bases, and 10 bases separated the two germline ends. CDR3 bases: TGTGCCACCAGGGCAGGCAAGCAAGAGACCCAGTACTTC. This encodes CATRAGKQETQYF. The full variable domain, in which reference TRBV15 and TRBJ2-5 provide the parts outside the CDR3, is DAMVIQNPRYQVTQFGKPVTLSCSQTLNHNVMYWYQQKSSQAPKLLFHYYDKDFNNEADTPDNFQSRRPNTSFCFLDIRSPGLGDTAMYLCATRAGKQETQYFGPGTRLLVL.

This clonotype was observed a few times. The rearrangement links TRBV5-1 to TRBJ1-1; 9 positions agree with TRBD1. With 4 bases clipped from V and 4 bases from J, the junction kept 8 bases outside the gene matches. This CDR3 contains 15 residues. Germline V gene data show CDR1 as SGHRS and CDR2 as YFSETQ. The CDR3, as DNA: TGCGCCAGCAGCCTAATACAGGGGGCCGGCACTGAAGCTTTCTTT. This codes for CASSLIQGAGTEAFF.